The present entry profiles one T cell receptor (beta chain) with its context. Its antigen is unidentified. Germline V gives CDR1 MNHEY, CDR2 SVGAGI. The V end was cut by 2 bases, the J end by 2 bases, with 16 bases between. The CDR3 is 16 amino acids. This sample is part of a study of shared clonotypes between healthy human individuals. Notes on the study in general: Clonotypes shared by all four sorted-subset donors had higher generation probabilities than non-shared clonotypes.

Those who donated were healthy HIV-negative adults, with no recent acute infections or vaccinations reported. When replicate PCRs were run on sorted subsets, they used approximately 210 ng DNA, around 33,000 T cell genomes. The protocol was immunoSEQ multiplex PCR, while the TCRdb copy is restricted to in-frame clones and leaves out a portion. The sample yields 2,500,000 or so clones, more than 85% seen once. The clonotype originates from a man in his late teens or twenties in good health. Some clones in this sample may be carry-over from other donors' samples. Sequences were obtained from naive CD4+ T cells from PBMCs. Subset indicated: CD45RA+ positively selected. The chain combines TRBV6-5 with TRBJ2-7, with D maybe TRBD2 (5 bases). Written as DNA, the CDR3 is TGTGCCAGCAGTTACGGGTACGGAGGAATCACCTACGAGCAGTACTTC. Its translation: CASSYGYGGITYEQYF.